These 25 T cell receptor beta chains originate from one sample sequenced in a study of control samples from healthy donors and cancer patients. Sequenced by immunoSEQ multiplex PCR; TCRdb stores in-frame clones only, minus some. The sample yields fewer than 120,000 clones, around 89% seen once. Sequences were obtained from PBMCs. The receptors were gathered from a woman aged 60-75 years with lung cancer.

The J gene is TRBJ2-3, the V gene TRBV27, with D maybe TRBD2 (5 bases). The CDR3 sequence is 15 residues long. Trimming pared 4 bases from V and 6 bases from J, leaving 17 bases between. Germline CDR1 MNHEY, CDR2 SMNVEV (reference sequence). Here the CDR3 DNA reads TGTGCCAGCAGTTCGCCTAGCCGGGGAGCGGATACGCAGTATTTT. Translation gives CASSSPSRGADTQYF.

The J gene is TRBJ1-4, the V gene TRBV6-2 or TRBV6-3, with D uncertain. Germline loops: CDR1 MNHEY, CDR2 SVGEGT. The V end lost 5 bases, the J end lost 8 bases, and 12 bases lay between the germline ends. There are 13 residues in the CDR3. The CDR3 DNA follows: TGTGCCAGCAGTCGTTACCCGCCCGAAAAACTGTTTTTT. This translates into CASSRYPPEKLFF.

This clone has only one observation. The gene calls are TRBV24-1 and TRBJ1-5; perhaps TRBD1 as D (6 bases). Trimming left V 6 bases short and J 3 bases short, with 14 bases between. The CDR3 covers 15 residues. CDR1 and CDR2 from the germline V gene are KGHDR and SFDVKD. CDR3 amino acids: CATSSGDTFNQPQHF. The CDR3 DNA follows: TGTGCCACCAGTTCCGGGGACACCTTCAATCAGCCCCAGCATTTT.

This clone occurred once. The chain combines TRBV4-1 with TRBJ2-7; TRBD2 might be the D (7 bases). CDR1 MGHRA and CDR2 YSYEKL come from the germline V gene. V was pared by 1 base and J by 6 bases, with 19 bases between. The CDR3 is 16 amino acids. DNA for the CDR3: TGCGCCAGCAGCCAAGGACCAGGGAGGGGGGGCGGCGAGCAGTACTTC. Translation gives CASSQGPGRGGGEQYF.

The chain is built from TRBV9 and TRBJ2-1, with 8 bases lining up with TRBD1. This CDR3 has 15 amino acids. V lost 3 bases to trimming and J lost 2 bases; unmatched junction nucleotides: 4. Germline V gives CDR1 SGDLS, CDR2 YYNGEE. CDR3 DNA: TGTGCCAGCAGCGGAGGACAGGGCACCTACAATGAGCAGTTCTTC. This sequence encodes CASSGGQGTYNEQFF.

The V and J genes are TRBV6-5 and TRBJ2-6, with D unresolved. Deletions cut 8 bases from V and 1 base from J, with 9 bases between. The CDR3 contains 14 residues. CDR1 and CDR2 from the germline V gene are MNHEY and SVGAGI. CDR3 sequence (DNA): TGTGCCAGCTCGTCCGGGTCTGGGGCCAACGTCCTGACTTTC. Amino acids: CASSSGSGANVLTF.

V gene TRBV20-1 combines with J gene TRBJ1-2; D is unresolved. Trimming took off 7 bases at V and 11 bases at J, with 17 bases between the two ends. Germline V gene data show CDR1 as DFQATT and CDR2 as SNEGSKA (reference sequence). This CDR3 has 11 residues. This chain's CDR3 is CSGRTGILYTF. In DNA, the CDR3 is TGCAGTGGTCGAACGGGGATACTGTACACCTTC.

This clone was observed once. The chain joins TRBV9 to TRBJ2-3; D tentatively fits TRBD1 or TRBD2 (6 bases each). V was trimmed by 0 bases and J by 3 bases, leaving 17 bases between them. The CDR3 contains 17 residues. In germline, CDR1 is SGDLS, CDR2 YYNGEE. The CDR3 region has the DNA TGTGCCAGCAGCGTAGGAGGGGGGCTATCCGGGACAGATACGCAGTATTTT. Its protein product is CASSVGGGLSGTDTQYF.

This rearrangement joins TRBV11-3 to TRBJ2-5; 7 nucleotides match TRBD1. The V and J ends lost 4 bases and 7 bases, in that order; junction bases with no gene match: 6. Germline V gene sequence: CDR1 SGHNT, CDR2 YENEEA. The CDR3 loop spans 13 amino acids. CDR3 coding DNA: TGTGCCAGCAGCTACGGGACAGAAGGGACCCAGTACTTC. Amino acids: CASSYGTEGTQYF.

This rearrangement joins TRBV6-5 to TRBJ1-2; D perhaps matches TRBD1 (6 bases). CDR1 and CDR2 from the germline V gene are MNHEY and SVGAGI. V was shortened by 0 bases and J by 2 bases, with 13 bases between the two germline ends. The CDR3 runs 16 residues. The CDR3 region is CASSYSWGAENYGYTF. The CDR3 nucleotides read TGTGCCAGCAGTTACTCGTGGGGGGCAGAAAACTATGGCTACACCTTC.

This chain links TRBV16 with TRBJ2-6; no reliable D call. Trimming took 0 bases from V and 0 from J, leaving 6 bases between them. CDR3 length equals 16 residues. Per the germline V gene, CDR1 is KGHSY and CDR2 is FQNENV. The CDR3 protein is CASSQSVASGANVLTF. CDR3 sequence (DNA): TGTGCCAGCAGCCAATCGGTTGCCTCTGGGGCCAACGTCCTGACTTTC. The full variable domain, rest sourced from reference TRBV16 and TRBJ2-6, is GEEVAQTPKHLVRGEGQKAKLYCAPIKGHSYVFWYQQVLKNEFKFLISFQNENVFDETGMPKERFSAKCLPNSPCSLEIQATKLEDSAVYFCASSQSVASGANVLTFGAGSRLTVL.

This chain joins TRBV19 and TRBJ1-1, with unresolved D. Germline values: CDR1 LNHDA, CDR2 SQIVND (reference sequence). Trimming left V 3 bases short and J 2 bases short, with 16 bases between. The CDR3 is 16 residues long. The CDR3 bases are TGTGCCAGTAGTATCTCCGTGACGTCTTTTAACACTGAAGCTTTCTTT. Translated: CASSISVTSFNTEAFF. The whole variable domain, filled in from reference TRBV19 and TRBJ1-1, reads DGGITQSPKYLFRKEGQNVTLSCEQNLNHDAMYWYRQDPGQGLRLIYYSQIVNDFQKGDIAEGYSVSREKKESFPLTVTSAQKNPTAFYLCASSISVTSFNTEAFFGQGTRLTVV.

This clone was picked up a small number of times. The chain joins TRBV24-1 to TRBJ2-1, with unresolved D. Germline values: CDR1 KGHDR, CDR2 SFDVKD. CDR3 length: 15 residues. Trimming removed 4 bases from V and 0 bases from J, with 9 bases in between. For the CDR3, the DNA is TGTGCCACCAGTGAGGCGAAGGGCTCCTACAATGAGCAGTTCTTC. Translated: CATSEAKGSYNEQFF.

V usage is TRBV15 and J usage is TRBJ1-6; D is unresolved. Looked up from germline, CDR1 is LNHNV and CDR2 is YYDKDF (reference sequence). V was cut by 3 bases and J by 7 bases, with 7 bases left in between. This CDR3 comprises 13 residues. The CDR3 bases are TGTGCCACCAGCAGCTCGGTCAATTCACCCCTCCACTTT. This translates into CATSSSVNSPLHF.

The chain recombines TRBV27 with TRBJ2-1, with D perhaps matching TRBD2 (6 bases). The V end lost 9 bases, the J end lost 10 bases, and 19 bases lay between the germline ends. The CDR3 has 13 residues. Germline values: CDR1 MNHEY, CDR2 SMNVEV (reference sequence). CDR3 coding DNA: TGTGCCAGTACCGGGACTTCAAGGGACGAGCAGTTCTTC. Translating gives CASTGTSRDEQFF.

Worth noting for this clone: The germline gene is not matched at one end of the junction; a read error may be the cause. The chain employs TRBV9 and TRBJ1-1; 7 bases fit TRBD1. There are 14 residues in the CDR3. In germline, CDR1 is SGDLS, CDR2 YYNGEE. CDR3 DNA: TGTGCCAGCAGCGCCAATACAGGGGTCCCAAAACGGAGCTTT. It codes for CASSANTGVPKRSF.

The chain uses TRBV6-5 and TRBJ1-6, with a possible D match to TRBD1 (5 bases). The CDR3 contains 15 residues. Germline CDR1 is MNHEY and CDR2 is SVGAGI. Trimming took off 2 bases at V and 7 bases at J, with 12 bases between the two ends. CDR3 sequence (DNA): TGTGCCAGCAGTTACGAGGGGTCAAGAAATTCACCCCTCCACTTT. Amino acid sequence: CASSYEGSRNSPLHF.

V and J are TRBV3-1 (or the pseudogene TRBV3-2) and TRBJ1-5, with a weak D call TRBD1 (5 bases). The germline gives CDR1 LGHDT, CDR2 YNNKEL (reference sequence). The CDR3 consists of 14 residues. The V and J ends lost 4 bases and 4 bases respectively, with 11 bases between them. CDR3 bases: TGTGCCAGCAGCCCGGCCGACAGTAATCAGCCCCAGCATTTT. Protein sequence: CASSPADSNQPQHF.

CDR3: CASSLGGSSGNTIYF. In nucleotides, the CDR3 is TGCGCCAGCAGCTTGGGGGGTAGCTCTGGAAACACCATATATTTT. The chain uses TRBV5-1 and TRBJ1-3; D not certain. CDR3 length: 15 residues. CDR1 is SGHRS and CDR2 is YFSETQ in the germline V gene. V was cut by 0 bases and J by 0 bases, with 7 bases left in between.

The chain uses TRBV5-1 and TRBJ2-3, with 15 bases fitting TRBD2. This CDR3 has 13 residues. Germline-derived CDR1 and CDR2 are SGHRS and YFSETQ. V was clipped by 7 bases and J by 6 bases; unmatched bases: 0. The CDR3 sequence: CASGTSGRDTQYF. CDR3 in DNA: TGCGCCAGCGGGACTAGCGGGAGGGATACGCAGTATTTT.

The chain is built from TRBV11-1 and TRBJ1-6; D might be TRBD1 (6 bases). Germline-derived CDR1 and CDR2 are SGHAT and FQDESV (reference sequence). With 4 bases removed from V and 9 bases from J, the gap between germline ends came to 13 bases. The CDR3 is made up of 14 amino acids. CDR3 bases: TGTGCCAGCAGCTATCCAGGGGCCGGTTCACCCCTCCACTTT. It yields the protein CASSYPGAGSPLHF.

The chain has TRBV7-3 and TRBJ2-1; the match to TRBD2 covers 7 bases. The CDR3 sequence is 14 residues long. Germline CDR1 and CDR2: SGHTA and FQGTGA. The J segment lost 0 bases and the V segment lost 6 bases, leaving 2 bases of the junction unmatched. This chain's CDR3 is CASRRGDSYNEQFF. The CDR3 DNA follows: TGTGCCAGCAGACGGGGGGACTCCTACAATGAGCAGTTCTTC.

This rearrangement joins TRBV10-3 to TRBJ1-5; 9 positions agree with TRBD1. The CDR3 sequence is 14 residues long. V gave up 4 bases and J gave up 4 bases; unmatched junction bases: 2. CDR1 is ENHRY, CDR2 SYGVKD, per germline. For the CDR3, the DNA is TGTGCCATCAGTGGGGACAGGGAGAATCAGCCCCAGCATTTT. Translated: CAISGDRENQPQHF.

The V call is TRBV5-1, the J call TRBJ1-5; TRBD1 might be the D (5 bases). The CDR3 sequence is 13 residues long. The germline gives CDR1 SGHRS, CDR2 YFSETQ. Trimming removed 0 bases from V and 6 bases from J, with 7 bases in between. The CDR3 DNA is TGCGCCAGCAGCTTGGGTCAGGGTCAGCCCCAGCATTTT. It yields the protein CASSLGQGQPQHF.

The CDR3: CASSERQGGGPLHF. Written as DNA, the CDR3 is TGTGCCAGCAGCGAGAGACAGGGAGGTGGTCCCCTCCACTTT. The rearrangement joins TRBV3-1 (or the pseudogene TRBV3-2) to TRBJ1-6; TRBD1 aligns across 7 bases. This CDR3 has 14 amino acids. CDR1 and CDR2 from the germline V gene are LGHDT and YNNKEL (reference sequence). V lost 5 bases and J lost 13; bases outside the gene matches: 11.